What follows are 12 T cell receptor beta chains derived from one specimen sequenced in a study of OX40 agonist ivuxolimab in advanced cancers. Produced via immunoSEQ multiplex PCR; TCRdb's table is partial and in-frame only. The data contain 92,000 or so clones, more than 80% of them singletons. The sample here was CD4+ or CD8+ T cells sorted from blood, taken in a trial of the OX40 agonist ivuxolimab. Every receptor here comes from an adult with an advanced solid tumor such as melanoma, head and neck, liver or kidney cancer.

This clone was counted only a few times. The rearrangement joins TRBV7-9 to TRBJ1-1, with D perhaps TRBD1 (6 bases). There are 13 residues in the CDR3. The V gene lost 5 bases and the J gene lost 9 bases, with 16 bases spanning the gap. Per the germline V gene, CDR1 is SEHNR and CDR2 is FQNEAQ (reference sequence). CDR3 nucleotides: TGTGCCAGCAGCCCCCAGCCGGGACACCAAGCTTTCTTT. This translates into CASSPQPGHQAFF. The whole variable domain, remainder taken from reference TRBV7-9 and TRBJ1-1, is DTGVSQNPRHKITKRGQNVTFRCDPISEHNRLYWYRQTLGQGPEFLTYFQNEAQLEKSRLLSDRFSAERPKGSFSTLEIQRTEQGDSAMYLCASSPQPGHQAFFGQGTRLTVV.

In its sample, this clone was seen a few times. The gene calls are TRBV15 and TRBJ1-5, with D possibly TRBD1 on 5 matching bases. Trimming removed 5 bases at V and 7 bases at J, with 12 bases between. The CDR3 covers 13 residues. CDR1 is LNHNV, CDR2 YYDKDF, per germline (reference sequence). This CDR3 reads CATSGGWGQPQHF. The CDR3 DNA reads TGTGCCACCAGCGGGGGATGGGGACAGCCCCAGCATTTT.

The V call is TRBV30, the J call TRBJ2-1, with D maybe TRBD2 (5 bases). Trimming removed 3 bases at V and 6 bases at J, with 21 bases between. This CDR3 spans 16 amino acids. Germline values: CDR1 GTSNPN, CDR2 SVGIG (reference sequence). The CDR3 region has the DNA TGTGCCTGGAGCGAGAGGGAACCGAAGGTAGGCAATGAGCAGTTCTTC. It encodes CAWSEREPKVGNEQFF.

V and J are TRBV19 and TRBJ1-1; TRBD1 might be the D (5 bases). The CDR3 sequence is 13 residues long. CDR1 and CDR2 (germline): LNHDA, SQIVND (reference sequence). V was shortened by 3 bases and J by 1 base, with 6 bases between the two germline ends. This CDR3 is CASSIGQNTEAFF. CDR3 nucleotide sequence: TGTGCCAGTAGTATTGGACAGAACACTGAAGCTTTCTTT.

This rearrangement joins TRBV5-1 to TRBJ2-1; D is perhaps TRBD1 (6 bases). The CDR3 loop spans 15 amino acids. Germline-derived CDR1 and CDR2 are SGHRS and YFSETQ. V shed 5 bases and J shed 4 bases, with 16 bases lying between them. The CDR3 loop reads CASSQDRSLYNEQFF. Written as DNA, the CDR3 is TGCGCCAGCAGTCAAGACAGGTCCTTATACAATGAGCAGTTCTTC.

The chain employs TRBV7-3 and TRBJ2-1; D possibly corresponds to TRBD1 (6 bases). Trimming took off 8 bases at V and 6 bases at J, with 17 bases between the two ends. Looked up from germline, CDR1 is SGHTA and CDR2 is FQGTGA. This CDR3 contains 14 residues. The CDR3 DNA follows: TGTGCCAGCGATCTAACAGGGCCGGGCAATGAGCAGTTCTTC. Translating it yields CASDLTGPGNEQFF.

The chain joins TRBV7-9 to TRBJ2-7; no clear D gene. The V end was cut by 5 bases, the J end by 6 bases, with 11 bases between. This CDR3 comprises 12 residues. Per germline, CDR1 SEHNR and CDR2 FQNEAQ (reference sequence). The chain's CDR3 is CASSLIPGEQYF. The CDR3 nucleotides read TGTGCCAGCAGCCTCATCCCCGGCGAGCAGTACTTC.

The CDR3 DNA reads TGTGCCAGCAGTGGACAGGGAGGGCCTTTTTACAATGAGCAGTTCTTC. Encoded protein: CASSGQGGPFYNEQFF. The chain employs TRBV6-1 and TRBJ2-1; perhaps D is TRBD1 or TRBD2 (7 bases each). The V gene's germline CDR1 is MNHNS and CDR2 SASEGT. The CDR3 totals 16 residues. The V end lost 4 bases, the J end lost 4 bases, and 17 bases lay between the germline ends.

CDR3 bases: TGTGCCAGCAGCTTCGGGAGCCCCGGAAACACCATATATTTT. This encodes CASSFGSPGNTIYF. The chain recombines TRBV7-8 with TRBJ1-3, with D uncertain. Germline values: CDR1 SGHVS, CDR2 FQNEAQ. V lost 3 bases to trimming and J lost 4 bases, with 10 bases between them. CDR3 length equals 14 residues.

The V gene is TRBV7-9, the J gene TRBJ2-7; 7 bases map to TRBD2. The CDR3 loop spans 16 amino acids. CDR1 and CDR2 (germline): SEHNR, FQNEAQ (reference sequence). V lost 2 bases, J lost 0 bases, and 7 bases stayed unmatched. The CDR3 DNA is TGTGCCAGCAGCTTAACCACTAGCGACCCCTCCTACGAGCAGTACTTC. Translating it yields CASSLTTSDPSYEQYF.

The CDR3: CASSPRGRASYEQYF. The CDR3, as DNA: TGTGCCAGCTCACCGCGCGGGAGGGCCTCCTACGAGCAGTACTTC. This chain links TRBV18 with TRBJ2-7, with TRBD2 identical over 9 bases. V was pared by 3 bases and J by 0 bases, with 3 bases of the junction left unmatched. Germline assignment: CDR1 KGHSH and CDR2 LQKENI. This CDR3 has 15 residues.

CDR3 sequence: CASSYLGAGANVLTF. The CDR3 DNA sequence: TGTGCCAGCAGTTACTTGGGGGCCGGGGCCAACGTCCTGACTTTC. The rearrangement links TRBV6-5 to TRBJ2-6, with D possibly matching TRBD1 (6 bases). The V end was cut by 1 base, the J end by 4 bases, with 8 bases between. The CDR3 loop spans 15 amino acids. The germline gives CDR1 MNHEY, CDR2 SVGAGI.